This entry lists 10 T cell receptor beta chains sequenced from one sample in a study of CD8 T cells in ankylosing spondylitis. Using its own MiXCR run on the 5' RACE reads, TCRdb lists one record per CDR3 protein. The sample contains roughly 250,000 distinct CDR3 sequences, less than 10% of which appear only once. Sequenced: blood, either unsorted or a sorted T cell fraction (not recorded which). The receptors come from a male donor with ankylosing spondylitis or in good health (not recorded which).

V and J are TRBV20-1 and TRBJ2-7; TRBD2 aligns across 8 bases. V gave up 3 bases and J gave up 2 bases; unmatched junction bases: 3. The CDR3 consists of 13 residues. CDR1 and CDR2 (germline): DFQATT, SNEGSKA (reference sequence). The CDR3 coding sequence is TGCAGTGCTAGTGCGGGGGGCACCTACGAGCAGTACTTC. It translates to CSASAGGTYEQYF.

The V call is TRBV11-2, the J call TRBJ1-4; 11 bases line up with TRBD1. The CDR3 spans 15 residues. Germline CDR1 and CDR2: SGHAT and FQNNGV. V lost 5 bases, J lost 8 bases, and 7 bases stayed unmatched. The CDR3 bases are TGTGCCAGCAGCCGAGGACAGGGGGCCCGAGAAAAACTGTTTTTT. Its protein product is CASSRGQGAREKLFF.

There are a few counts of this clonotype. The rearrangement links TRBV4-2 to TRBJ2-5, with D maybe TRBD1 (6 bases). This CDR3 region has 15 residues. V was trimmed by 1 base and J by 2 bases, leaving 11 bases between them. Germline V gene lookup returns CDR1 LGHNA and CDR2 YNFKEQ. CDR3 sequence reads: CASSQGHRAQETQYF. The CDR3 DNA reads as TGTGCCAGCAGCCAAGGGCACAGGGCTCAAGAGACCCAGTACTTC.

This clonotype was found many times. The chain couples TRBV6-5 to TRBJ2-2; the D is unclear. This CDR3 spans 14 amino acids. From germline, CDR1 is MNHEY and CDR2 SVGAGI. V was pared by 3 bases and J by 3 bases, with 8 bases between. The CDR3 sequence is CASSYTSYTGELFF. Written as DNA, the CDR3 is TGTGCCAGCAGTTATACGAGTTACACCGGGGAGCTGTTTTTT.

This clonotype occurred a few times. The chain carries TRBV7-9 and TRBJ2-1; D remains ambiguous. The CDR3 consists of 12 residues. Trimming took 6 bases from V and 8 from J, leaving 11 bases between them. CDR1 is SEHNR and CDR2 is FQNEAQ in the germline V gene (reference sequence). The CDR3 sequence is CASSQSWDEQFF. The CDR3 nucleotides are TGTGCCAGCAGTCAATCATGGGATGAGCAGTTCTTC.

The chain recombines TRBV20-1 with TRBJ2-1, with TRBD2 matching over 11 bases. The CDR3 covers 15 residues. V trimming: 6 bases; J trimming: 4 bases; junction bases outside the gene matches: 8. Germline V gene sequence: CDR1 DFQATT, CDR2 SNEGSKA (reference sequence). The CDR3: CSAQGLAETYNEQFF. The CDR3 DNA reads as TGCAGTGCCCAGGGACTAGCGGAGACTTACAATGAGCAGTTCTTC.

The sample holds many counts of this clonotype. The rearrangement links TRBV5-1 to TRBJ1-6; no firm D call. Trimming took off 1 base at V and 10 bases at J, with 9 bases between the two ends. Germline loops: CDR1 SGHRS, CDR2 YFSETQ. This CDR3 comprises 13 residues. The CDR3 protein is CASSLNEESPLHF. The CDR3 bases are TGCGCCAGCAGCTTGAATGAAGAGTCACCCCTCCACTTT. Looking up the rest from reference TRBV5-1 and TRBJ1-6 gives the full variable domain: KAGVTQTPRYLIKTRGQQVTLSCSPISGHRSVSWYQQTPGQGLQFLFEYFSETQRNKGNFPGRFSGRQFSNSRSEMNVSTLELGDSALYLCASSLNEESPLHFGNGTRLTVT.

This clonotype was seen ten or more times. The chain couples TRBV6-2 or TRBV6-3 to TRBJ1-5; D perhaps matches TRBD1 (6 bases). The CDR3 is 14 amino acids. Germline CDR1 reads MNHEY; CDR2 reads SVGEGT. Trimming cost V 7 bases and J 6 bases, with 16 bases left between them. The CDR3 reads CASKSAGATQPQHF. DNA of the CDR3: TGTGCCAGCAAATCTGCGGGGGCCACTCAGCCCCAGCATTTT.

This clonotype has a count of ten or more. The V and J genes are TRBV20-1 and TRBJ2-7; possibly TRBD2 for D (7 bases). The CDR3 runs 17 residues. V was pared by 2 bases and J by 3 bases, with 23 bases between. Per germline, CDR1 DFQATT and CDR2 SNEGSKA (reference sequence). The CDR3 here is CSARSQGTTLTNYEQYF. The CDR3 DNA is TGCAGTGCTAGATCGCAGGGGACTACCCTTACGAACTACGAGCAGTACTTC.

This clonotype showed up many times. The chain carries TRBV7-3 and TRBJ2-1; tentatively, D is TRBD2 (5 bases). CDR3 size: 14 residues. Trimming removed 2 bases from V and 6 bases from J, with 11 bases in between. Germline assignment: CDR1 SGHTA and CDR2 FQGTGA. The chain's CDR3 is CASSLSPAGNEQFF. In nucleotides, the CDR3 is TGTGCCAGCAGCTTATCCCCGGCGGGCAATGAGCAGTTCTTC.